The present entry profiles one TCR beta chain with its context. This entry belongs to a study of blood T cell repertoires in COVID-19. As for the study in general: COVID-19 samples, acute and convalescent, were from the United States, Italy and Spain. T cells, B-cell-depleted T cells, or PBMCs provided the cDNA or gDNA that served as material.

Original processing methods: Scientists estimated how many nucleated cells there were by amplifying reference gene primers. Clones were read by immunoSEQ multiplex PCR, and TCRdb kept only the in-frame ones, dropping some. D and trimming come from the DNA, and the V and J calls and clone size come from that table. The profile shows approximately 190,000 clones, about 88% of them singletons. V was trimmed by 1 base and J by 4 bases, leaving 8 bases between them. In germline, CDR1 is MNHEY, CDR2 SMNVEV (reference sequence). This CDR3 contains 14 residues. This rearrangement joins TRBV27 to TRBJ2-1; no clear D. This receptor was obtained from a man aged 40-50 years with active or convalescent COVID-19. The sequenced material came from peripheral blood. CDR3 loop: CASSLYYQYNEQFF. The DNA of the CDR3 is TGTGCCAGCAGTTTATATTACCAGTACAATGAGCAGTTCTTC.